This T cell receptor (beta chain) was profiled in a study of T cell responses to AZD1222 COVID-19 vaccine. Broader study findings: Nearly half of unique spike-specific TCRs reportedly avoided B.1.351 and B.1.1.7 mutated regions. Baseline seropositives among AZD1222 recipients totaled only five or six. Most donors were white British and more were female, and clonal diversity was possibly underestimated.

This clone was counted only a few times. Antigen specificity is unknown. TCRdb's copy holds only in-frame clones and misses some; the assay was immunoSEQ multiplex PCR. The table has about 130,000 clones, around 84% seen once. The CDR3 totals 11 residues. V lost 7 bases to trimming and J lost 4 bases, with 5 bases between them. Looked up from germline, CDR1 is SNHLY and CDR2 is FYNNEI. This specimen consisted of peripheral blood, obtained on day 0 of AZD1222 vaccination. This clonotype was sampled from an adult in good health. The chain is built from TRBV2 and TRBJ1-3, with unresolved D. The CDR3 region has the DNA TGTGCCAGCACGTCAGGAAACACCATATATTTT. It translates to CASTSGNTIYF.